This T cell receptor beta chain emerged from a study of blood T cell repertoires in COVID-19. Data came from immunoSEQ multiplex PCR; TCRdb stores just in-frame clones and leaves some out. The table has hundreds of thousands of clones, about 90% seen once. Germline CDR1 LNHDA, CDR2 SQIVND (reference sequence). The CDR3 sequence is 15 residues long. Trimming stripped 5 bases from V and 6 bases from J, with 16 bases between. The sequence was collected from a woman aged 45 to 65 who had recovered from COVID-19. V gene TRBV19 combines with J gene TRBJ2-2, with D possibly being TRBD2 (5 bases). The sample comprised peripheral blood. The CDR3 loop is CASSPSAGLPGELFF. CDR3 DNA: TGTGCCAGTAGTCCCTCCGCGGGCTTGCCCGGGGAGCTGTTTTTT. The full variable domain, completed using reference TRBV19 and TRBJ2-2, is DGGITQSPKYLFRKEGQNVTLSCEQNLNHDAMYWYRQDPGQGLRLIYYSQIVNDFQKGDIAEGYSVSREKKESFPLTVTSAQKNPTAFYLCASSPSAGLPGELFFGEGSRLTVL.